The 10 T cell receptor beta chains in this list originate from one sample, sequenced in a study of CD8+ T cells in alopecia areata. The treatment: oral pan-JAK inhibitor, 5-10 mg twice daily. Extracted from the samples, RNA was reverse transcribed into cDNA to serve as the sequencing template. Repertoires were generated with immunoSEQ multiplex PCR, while TCRdb's copy carries only in-frame clones and drops some. The sample includes around 290,000 clones, roughly 60% of them seen just once. The sample in question was CD4+ T cells sorted from blood, obtained at week 24, from a patient treated with tofacitinib. These receptors were collected from a human donor with alopecia areata.

This clone was recorded a few times. The chain uses TRBV28 and TRBJ2-7; 9 nucleotides match TRBD1. The V gene's germline CDR1 is MDHEN and CDR2 SYDVKM. This CDR3 is built from 14 residues. After removal of 8 bases from V and 1 base from J, the junction contained 6 bases not matched to a gene. This chain's CDR3 is CASHRGQGSYEQYF. The CDR3 bases are TGTGCCAGCCACAGGGGACAGGGATCCTACGAGCAGTACTTC. Together with reference TRBV28 and TRBJ2-7, the CDR3 gives the full variable domain: DVKVTQSSRYLVKRTGEKVFLECVQDMDHENMFWYRQDPGLGLRLIYFSYDVKMKEKGDIPEGYSVSREKKERFSLILESASTNQTSMYLCASHRGQGSYEQYFGPGTRLTVT.

The chain carries TRBV5-4 and TRBJ1-4; weak D call: TRBD1 (5 bases). CDR1 SGHNT and CDR2 YYREEE come from the germline V gene (reference sequence). V lost 4 bases and J 0 bases, leaving 13 bases between the germline ends. The CDR3 covers 16 residues. The CDR3 spells CASSMRGHSTNEKLFF. In DNA form, the CDR3 reads TGTGCCAGCAGCATGAGGGGCCACTCAACTAATGAAAAACTGTTTTTT.

This clone showed up just a few times. CDR3 amino acids: CASSQDRNQPQHF. CDR3 nucleotides: TGTGCCAGCAGCCAGGACAGGAATCAGCCCCAGCATTTT. The V call is TRBV4-2, the J call TRBJ1-5, with 7 bases matching TRBD1. This CDR3 has 13 residues. Trimming at V came to 3 bases and at J to 4 bases, leaving 0 bases not matched to a gene. CDR1 and CDR2 (germline): LGHNA, YNFKEQ.

The chain uses TRBV5-1 and TRBJ1-5; no definite D call. This CDR3 has 15 residues. Trimming removed 2 bases at V and 2 bases at J, with 11 bases between. Germline values: CDR1 SGHRS, CDR2 YFSETQ. The CDR3 loop is CASSLLATRNQPQHF. As DNA, the CDR3 is TGCGCCAGCAGCTTATTAGCCACACGCAATCAGCCCCAGCATTTT.

Concerning this clone: Other DNA sequences in this sample translate to the same CDR3. DNA for the CDR3: TGCAGCGTCCGGACTAGCGGTAGCACAGATACGCAGTATTTT. Translating gives CSVRTSGSTDTQYF. J is TRBJ2-3 and V is TRBV29-1, with 10 bases aligning to TRBD2. Germline CDR1 SQVTM, CDR2 ANQGSEA. V trimming: 6 bases; J trimming: 0 bases; junction bases outside the gene matches: 3. The CDR3 is made up of 14 amino acids.

The chain couples TRBV28 to TRBJ1-2, with D uncertain. CDR1 and CDR2 from the germline V gene are MDHEN and SYDVKM. V gave up 4 bases and J gave up 4 bases, with 13 bases separating them. This CDR3 contains 14 residues. For the CDR3, the DNA is TGTGCCAGCAGTTCCAAGGGAGTCAGCTATGGCTACACCTTC. Translated, it gives CASSSKGVSYGYTF.

This clone was counted once. Other DNA sequences in the sample encode the same CDR3. This sequence joins TRBV5-1 and TRBJ2-7; D is uncertain. Germline V gene sequence: CDR1 SGHRS, CDR2 YFSETQ. The V gene lost 0 bases and the J gene lost 1 base, with 5 bases spanning the gap. The CDR3 length is 13 residues. CDR3 nucleotide sequence: TGCGCCAGCAGCTTGGAGGGTTCCTACGAGCAGTACTTC. Translating gives CASSLEGSYEQYF.

CDR3 in DNA: TGTGCCAGCAGACTTCCGGGCTATGGCTACACCTTC. This codes for CASRLPGYGYTF. V gene TRBV25-1 combines with J gene TRBJ1-2, with D unresolved. With 6 bases removed from V and 4 bases from J, the gap between germline ends came to 9 bases. The germline gives CDR1 MGHDK, CDR2 SYGVNS. The CDR3 has 12 residues.

The chain recombines TRBV7-2 with TRBJ2-1; a possible D gene is TRBD1 (6 bases). V lost 1 base to trimming and J lost 4 bases, with 8 bases between them. The CDR3 runs 14 residues. The germline V gene has CDR1 SGHTA and CDR2 FQGNSA. CDR3 DNA sequence: TGTGCCAGCAGCTTAGGGACAGTTTACAATGAGCAGTTCTTC. It yields the protein CASSLGTVYNEQFF.

This clone was seen a few times. The V call is TRBV19, the J call TRBJ2-1; 10 nucleotides align to TRBD1. The CDR3 runs to 18 residues. Germline CDR1 reads LNHDA; CDR2 reads SQIVND (reference sequence). J was trimmed by 10 bases and V by 1 base; bases with no gene match: 16. The CDR3 bases are TGTGCCAGTAGTATAGCCTCCGGGACAGGGGCCGCCGGGGGGGAGCAGTTCTTC. Translating it yields CASSIASGTGAAGGEQFF.